What follows is one T cell receptor (beta chain) and its context. From the PCR reads, TCRdb re-called clones with MiXCR. Here the sample spans tens of thousands of clones, roughly 19% being singletons. This entry comes from a study of metastatic and nonmetastatic thyroid tumors. The CDR3 runs 13 residues. V was cut by 4 bases and J by 2 bases, with 11 bases left in between. CDR1 is DFQATT and CDR2 is SNEGSKA in the germline V gene (reference sequence). All patients were treatment-naive before thyroid surgery. The chain links TRBV20-1 to TRBJ1-2; D not certain. This TCR was recovered from a female donor with papillary thyroid cancer or a benign thyroid nodule (not recorded which). Some clones in this sample may be carry-over from other donors' samples. The sample was blood. The CDR3 is CSATQLTNYGYTF. The CDR3, as DNA: TGCAGTGCTACGCAGTTAACAAACTATGGCTACACCTTC.